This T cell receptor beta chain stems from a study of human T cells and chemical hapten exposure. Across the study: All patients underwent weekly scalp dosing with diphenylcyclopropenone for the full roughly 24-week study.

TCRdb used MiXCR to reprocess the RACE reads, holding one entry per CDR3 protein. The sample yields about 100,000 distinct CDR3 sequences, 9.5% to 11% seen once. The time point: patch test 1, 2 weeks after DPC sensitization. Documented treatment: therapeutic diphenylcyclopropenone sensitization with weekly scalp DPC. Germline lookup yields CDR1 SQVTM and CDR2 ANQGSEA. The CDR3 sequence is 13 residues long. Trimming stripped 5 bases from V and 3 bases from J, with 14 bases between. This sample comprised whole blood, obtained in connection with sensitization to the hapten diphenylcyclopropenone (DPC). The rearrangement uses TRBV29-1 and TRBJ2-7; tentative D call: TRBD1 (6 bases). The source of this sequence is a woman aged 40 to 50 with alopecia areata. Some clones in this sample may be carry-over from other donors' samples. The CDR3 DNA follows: TGCAGCGTTCGGACAGCCACATACTACGAGCAGTACTTC. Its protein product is CSVRTATYYEQYF.